This TCR beta chain was identified in a study of control samples from healthy donors and cancer patients. The CDR3 spans 17 residues. The germline CDR1 and CDR2 sequences are LGHNA and YSLEER. The V and J ends lost 0 bases and 0 bases, in that order; junction bases with no gene match: 6. This clone was seen only a few times. Repertoires were generated with immunoSEQ multiplex PCR, while TCRdb's copy carries only in-frame clones and drops some. The sample has more than 95,000 clones; almost 95% are singletons. The V gene is TRBV4-3, the J gene TRBJ2-7; 9 bases are shared with TRBD2. This clonotype originated in an elderly man with head and neck cancer. Sequencing was done on a sample of PBMCs. The CDR3 nucleotides read TGCGCCAGCAGCCAAGACAGATGGACTAGCGTCTCCTACGAGCAGTACTTC. This gives the protein CASSQDRWTSVSYEQYF.